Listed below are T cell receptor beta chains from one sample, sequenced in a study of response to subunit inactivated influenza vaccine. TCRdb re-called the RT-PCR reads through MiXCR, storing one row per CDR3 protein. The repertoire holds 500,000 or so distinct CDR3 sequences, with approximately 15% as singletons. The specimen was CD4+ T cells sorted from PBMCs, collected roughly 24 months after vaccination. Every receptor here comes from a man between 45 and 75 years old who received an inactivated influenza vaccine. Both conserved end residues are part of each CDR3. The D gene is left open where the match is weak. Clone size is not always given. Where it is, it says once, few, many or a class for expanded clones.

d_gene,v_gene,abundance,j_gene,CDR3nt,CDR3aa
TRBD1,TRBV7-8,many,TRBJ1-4,TGTGCCAGCAGCAAAGGGACAGGGGTTAATGAAAAACTGTTTTTT,CASSKGTGVNEKLFF
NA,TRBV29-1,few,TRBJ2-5,TGCAGCGCCGGAGGGCAGGGGGGGGAGACCCAGTACTTC,CSAGGQGGETQYF
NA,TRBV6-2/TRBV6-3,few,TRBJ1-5,TGTGCCAGCAGTAGGGCGCAGGGCGACCTTTATAGCAATCAGCCCCAGCATTTT,CASSRAQGDLYSNQPQHF
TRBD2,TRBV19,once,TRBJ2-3,TGTGCCAGTCTTGGAAGAGCGGGAAGGGATACGCAGTATTTT,CASLGRAGRDTQYF
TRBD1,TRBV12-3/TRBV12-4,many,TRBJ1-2,TGTGCCAGCAGCAGGGGGCTCTATGGCTACACCTTC,CASSRGLYGYTF
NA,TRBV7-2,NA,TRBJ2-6,TGTGCCAGCAGCTCGATGACAGTACTCTCTGGGGCCAACGTCCTGACTTTC,CASSSMTVLSGANVLTF
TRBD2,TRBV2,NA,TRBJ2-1,TGTGCCAGCGGAAGACTAGCATCCTACAATGAGCAGTTCTTC,CASGRLASYNEQFF
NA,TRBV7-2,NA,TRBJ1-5,TGTGCCAGCAGCTCCAGACAAGAGGCGGGCAATCAGCCCCAGCATTTT,CASSSRQEAGNQPQHF
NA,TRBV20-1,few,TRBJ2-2,TGCAGTGCTAGAGCGGCAACAAAGGCGAACACCGGGGAGCTGTTTTTT,CSARAATKANTGELFF
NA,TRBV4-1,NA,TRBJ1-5,TGCGCCAGCAGCCAAGGTAACAGGGAGGATCAGCCCCAGCATTTT,CASSQGNREDQPQHF
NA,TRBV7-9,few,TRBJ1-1,TGTGCCAGCAGCCCGGATAGATGGAGATTGAACACTGAAGCTTTCTTT,CASSPDRWRLNTEAFF
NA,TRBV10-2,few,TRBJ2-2,TGCGCCAGCAGCGATAGCAGATACACCGGGGAGCTGTTTTTT,CASSDSRYTGELFF
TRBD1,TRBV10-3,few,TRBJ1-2,TGTGCCATCAGCCCAACAGGGGCGCGCGACGGTGGCTACACCTTC,CAISPTGARDGGYTF
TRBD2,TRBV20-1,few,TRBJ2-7,TGCAGTGCTAGGTCTAGCGGGGCACGTACCTACGAGCAGTACTTC,CSARSSGARTYEQYF
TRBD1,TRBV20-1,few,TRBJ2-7,TGCAGTGCTAGAAGGACAGGGGGCAAATATGAGCAGTACTTC,CSARRTGGKYEQYF
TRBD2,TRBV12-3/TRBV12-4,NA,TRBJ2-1,TGTGCCAGCAGTTTAGGGCCTAGCGGATACAATGAGCAGTTCTTC,CASSLGPSGYNEQFF
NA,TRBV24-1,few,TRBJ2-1,TGTGCCACCAGTGAGCCCAGGGGCCAGGATGAGCAGTTCTTC,CATSEPRGQDEQFF
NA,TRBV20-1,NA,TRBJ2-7,TGCAGTGCTAGTGGAGCCGCTCGCCACGAGCAGTACTTC,CSASGAARHEQYF
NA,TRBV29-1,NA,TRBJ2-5,TGCAGCGTCCTGGGCCCCCGGAGGGAGACCCAGTACTTC,CSVLGPRRETQYF
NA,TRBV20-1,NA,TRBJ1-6,TGCAGTGCTAGAGGAAGTGGTGGGAATTCACCCCTCCACTTT,CSARGSGGNSPLHF
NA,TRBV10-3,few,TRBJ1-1,TGTGCCATCACCTGGGCAGCGAACACTGAAGCTTTCTTT,CAITWAANTEAFF
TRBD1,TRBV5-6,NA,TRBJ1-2,TGTGCCAGCAGCACAGACAGGGGGCTGTATGGCTACACCTTC,CASSTDRGLYGYTF
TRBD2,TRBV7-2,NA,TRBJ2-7,TGTGCCAGCAGCTTAGCTATAGCGGGAGGGCCCTACGAGCAGTACTTC,CASSLAIAGGPYEQYF
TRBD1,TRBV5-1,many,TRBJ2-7,TGCGCCAGCAGAACCGCCCCGGGACAGGGGGCGTACGAGCAGTACTTC,CASRTAPGQGAYEQYF
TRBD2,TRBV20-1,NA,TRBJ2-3,TGCAGTGCTATCCCTAGCGGGGGCGCCGCGGCAGATACGCAGTATTTT,CSAIPSGGAAADTQYF
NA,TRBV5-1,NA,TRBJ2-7,TGCGCCAGCAGCGAAACAGGGAACTACGAGCAGTACTTC,CASSETGNYEQYF
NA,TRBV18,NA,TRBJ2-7,TGTGCCAGCTCACCACCGGAGCGGAACGAGCAGTACTTC,CASSPPERNEQYF
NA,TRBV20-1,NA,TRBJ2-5,TGCAGTGCTAGTCTAGCAGCCCGCCTCACCCAGTACTTC,CSASLAARLTQYF
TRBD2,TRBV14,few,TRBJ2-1,TGTGCCAGCAGCCAAGATCCGTGGTCTAGCGGGAGTCTCTCCTACAATGAGCAGTTCTTC,CASSQDPWSSGSLSYNEQFF
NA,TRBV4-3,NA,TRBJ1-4,TGCGCCAGCAGCCCCCAGAGGGAAGCAACTAATGAAAAACTGTTTTTT,CASSPQREATNEKLFF
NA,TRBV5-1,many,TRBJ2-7,TGCGCCAGCAGCCCCTACGGGGGCGAGCAGTACTTC,CASSPYGGEQYF
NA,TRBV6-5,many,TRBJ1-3,TGTGCCAGCAGTTACTCGCAACAGAGAAACACCATATATTTT,CASSYSQQRNTIYF
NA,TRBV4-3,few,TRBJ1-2,TGCGCCAGCAGCCAAGAGGTGGGGCAGGGACGTGGCTACACCTTC,CASSQEVGQGRGYTF
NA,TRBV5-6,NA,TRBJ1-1,TGTGCCAGCAGTGTTCTTGGCAAGAACACTGAAGCTTTCTTT,CASSVLGKNTEAFF
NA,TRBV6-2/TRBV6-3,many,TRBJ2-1,TGTGCCAGCAGTTACCAGACTAGACGAAGCTCCTACAATGAGCAGTTCTTC,CASSYQTRRSSYNEQFF